The 29 T cell receptor beta chains below were found in one sample sequenced in a study of neurological immune-mediated disorders. This sample's time point: longitudinal time-point 3. TCRdb processed the 5' RACE reads anew with MiXCR; each CDR3 protein has one entry. The repertoire includes about 50,000 distinct CDR3 sequences, 7% to 10% of them detected once, and under 2.5% sits in the top ten. The specimen sequenced was PBMCs. The origin of the receptors is a woman in her thirties or forties in good health.

This clonotype was seen ten or more times. This chain uses TRBV5-4 with TRBJ1-1; maybe TRBD1 (6 bases). Deletions cut 5 bases from V and 0 bases from J, with 14 bases between. The length of the CDR3 is 15 residues. Germline V gene lookup returns CDR1 SGHNT and CDR2 YYREEE (reference sequence). The CDR3 reads CASSEGGWVNTEAFF. In DNA form, the CDR3 reads TGTGCCAGCAGTGAGGGGGGATGGGTGAACACTGAAGCTTTCTTT.

The sample holds many counts of this clonotype. This chain uses TRBV7-2 with TRBJ1-2; D is uncertain. This CDR3 region has 12 residues. Trimming removed 5 bases from V and 5 bases from J, with 9 bases in between. Germline CDR1 is SGHTA and CDR2 is FQGNSA. The CDR3 sequence is CASSLQSYGYTF. CDR3 DNA sequence: TGTGCCAGCAGCCTGCAATCGTATGGCTACACCTTC.

Ten or more counts support this clonotype. This chain uses TRBV7-8 with TRBJ2-3; unclear D gene. Germline-derived CDR1 and CDR2 are SGHVS and FQNEAQ. There are 15 residues in the CDR3. V was cut by 5 bases and J by 1 base, with 13 bases left in between. CDR3: CASSPRSGGTDTQYF. The DNA of the CDR3 is TGTGCCAGCAGCCCAAGGTCTGGAGGCACAGATACGCAGTATTTT.

There are many counts of this clonotype. The V gene is TRBV3-1, the J gene TRBJ2-3; D is ambiguous. The germline V gene encodes CDR1 LGHDT and CDR2 YNNKEL (reference sequence). The CDR3 sequence is 12 residues long. Between the trimmed V and J ends, which lost 1 base and 8 bases, there was a span of 7 bases. The DNA of the CDR3 is TGTGCCAGCAGCCAAGGGTTTGCTACGCAGTATTTT. It translates to CASSQGFATQYF.

This clonotype was observed many times. Written as DNA, the CDR3 is TGCGCCAGCAGCTACCGGGACAGAATCACCGGGGAGCTGTTTTTT. This codes for CASSYRDRITGELFF. The chain recombines TRBV5-1 with TRBJ2-2; TRBD1 agrees at 7 bases. V shed 3 bases and J 4 bases; nucleotides not matched to a gene: 6. The length of the CDR3 is 15 residues. Germline V lookup: CDR1 SGHRS, CDR2 YFSETQ. The full variable domain, with the rest looked up from reference TRBV5-1 and TRBJ2-2, is KAGVTQTPRYLIKTRGQQVTLSCSPISGHRSVSWYQQTPGQGLQFLFEYFSETQRNKGNFPGRFSGRQFSNSRSEMNVSTLELGDSALYLCASSYRDRITGELFFGEGSRLTVL.

This clonotype was detected ten times or more. The chain employs TRBV4-2 and TRBJ2-1; TRBD1 matches 7 bases. V lost 1 base and J lost 6; bases outside the gene matches: 9. This CDR3 region has 16 residues. Germline V CDR1 and CDR2: LGHNA, YNFKEQ. CDR3 sequence: CASSQVQGLVFNEQFF. CDR3 sequence (DNA): TGTGCCAGCAGCCAAGTACAGGGGCTTGTTTTCAATGAGCAGTTCTTC.

This clonotype was seen ten or more times. This sequence joins TRBV20-1 and TRBJ2-1; D may be TRBD1 (5 bases). The V gene's germline CDR1 is DFQATT and CDR2 SNEGSKA (reference sequence). V was trimmed by 6 bases and J by 3 bases, leaving 15 bases between them. The CDR3 covers 14 residues. The CDR3 here is CSARTTAHYNEQFF. The CDR3 nucleotides are TGCAGTGCGAGGACGACAGCGCACTACAATGAGCAGTTCTTC.

This clonotype was seen repeatedly, ten times or more. The rearrangement links TRBV6-2 or TRBV6-3 to TRBJ1-1; D may be TRBD1 (6 bases). CDR3 length: 13 residues. V was cut by 6 bases and J by 5 bases, with 13 bases left in between. The germline CDR1 and CDR2 sequences are MNHEY and SVGEGT. DNA for the CDR3: TGTGCCAGCAGGACCAGGGGTTGGACTGAAGCTTTCTTT. Translation gives CASRTRGWTEAFF.

This clonotype was counted at least ten times. In nucleotides, the CDR3 is TGCGCCAGCAGGAGGACAGACCAGCCGCCATCCTATGGCTACACCTTC. Translating gives CASRRTDQPPSYGYTF. This chain joins TRBV5-1 and TRBJ1-2; D may be TRBD1 (6 bases). Deletions cut 5 bases from V and 4 bases from J, with 21 bases between. The V gene's germline CDR1 is SGHRS and CDR2 YFSETQ. CDR3 length: 16 residues.

This clonotype was counted at least ten times. The V and J genes are TRBV7-2 and TRBJ1-5; D might be TRBD1 (6 bases). The germline CDR1 and CDR2 sequences are SGHTA and FQGNSA. CDR3 length equals 15 residues. V was pared by 1 base and J by 4 bases, with 11 bases between. This CDR3 is CASSLEAGQNQPQHF. The CDR3 bases are TGTGCCAGCAGCTTAGAGGCAGGACAGAATCAGCCCCAGCATTTT.

This clonotype was detected ten times or more. The rearrangement joins TRBV7-2 to TRBJ2-7, with D possibly being TRBD1 (6 bases). Germline CDR1 and CDR2: SGHTA and FQGNSA. This CDR3 spans 14 amino acids. V lost 1 base and J 7 bases, leaving 14 bases between the germline ends. The CDR3 region has the DNA TGTGCCAGCAGCTTAGTGGGGGCCCTGATGGAGCAGTACTTC. Protein product: CASSLVGALMEQYF. Supplemented by reference TRBV7-2 and TRBJ2-7, the full variable domain reads GAGVSQSPSNKVTEKGKDVELRCDPISGHTALYWYRQSLGQGLEFLIYFQGNSAPDKSGLPSDRFSAERTGGSVSTLTIQRTQQEDSAVYLCASSLVGALMEQYFGPGTRLTVT.

The sample holds many counts of this clonotype. The J gene is TRBJ2-3, the V gene TRBV29-1, with D unresolved. The germline V gene encodes CDR1 SQVTM and CDR2 ANQGSEA. This CDR3 comprises 13 residues. Trimming took 4 bases from V and 2 from J, leaving 10 bases between them. The CDR3 here is CSVARSLTDTQYF. The CDR3 DNA follows: TGCAGCGTTGCGAGGAGCCTCACAGATACGCAGTATTTT.

This clonotype was seen at least ten times. The V call is TRBV11-1, the J call TRBJ2-3; D unresolved. This CDR3 is 12 amino acids long. V was shortened by 6 bases and J by 0 bases, with 4 bases between the two germline ends. Germline-derived CDR1 and CDR2 are SGHAT and FQDESV (reference sequence). The CDR3 region has the DNA TGTGCCAGCAGTCCGAGCACAGATACGCAGTATTTT. Its translation is CASSPSTDTQYF.

This clonotype has at least ten counts. This rearrangement joins TRBV10-3 to TRBJ2-1; 14 positions agree with TRBD2. J gave up 6 bases and V 4 bases, and 5 bases lay outside the gene matches. The germline V gene has CDR1 ENHRY and CDR2 SYGVKD. The CDR3 has 16 amino acids. CDR3 nucleotide sequence: TGTGCCATCAGTGGACTAGCGGGGGGGCCCGCCAATGAGCAGTTCTTC. Encoded protein: CAISGLAGGPANEQFF.

This clonotype was seen many times. The V and J genes are TRBV12-3 or TRBV12-4 and TRBJ1-1; weak D call: TRBD1 (5 bases). The CDR3 consists of 15 residues. The ends were cut back, 6 bases at V and 6 bases at J, with 20 bases in the middle. CDR3 protein: CASSPGGSVRAEAFF. The CDR3 region has the DNA TGTGCCAGCAGCCCCGGGGGTAGCGTTAGGGCTGAAGCTTTCTTT.

This clonotype has at least ten counts. The chain has TRBV4-2 and TRBJ2-6; perhaps D is TRBD1 or TRBD2 (6 bases each). Germline lookup yields CDR1 LGHNA and CDR2 YNFKEQ. CDR3 length: 18 residues. The V end was cut by 4 bases, the J end by 0 bases, with 16 bases between. CDR3 loop: CASSRAGERASGANVLTF. The CDR3 DNA follows: TGTGCCAGCAGCCGTGCAGGGGAGCGGGCCTCTGGGGCCAACGTCCTGACTTTC.

This clonotype was counted ten times or more. The chain carries TRBV9 and TRBJ2-7; weak D call: TRBD2 (5 bases). CDR3 size: 15 residues. V was clipped by 4 bases and J by 2 bases, with 16 bases between them. CDR1 is SGDLS, CDR2 YYNGEE, per germline. CDR3 nucleotide sequence: TGTGCCAGCAGCCCCTCGGACTCCCCTACCTACGAGCAGTACTTC. It specifies CASSPSDSPTYEQYF.

This clonotype was detected ten times or more. V and J are TRBV18 and TRBJ1-6; D is uncertain. CDR1 and CDR2 from the germline V gene are KGHSH and LQKENI. The CDR3 sequence is 13 residues long. V was pared by 3 bases and J by 7 bases, with 7 bases between. CDR3 DNA: TGTGCCAGCTCACCTGACGGCAATTCACCCCTCCACTTT. Residues: CASSPDGNSPLHF.

This clonotype was observed many times. The chain couples TRBV6-6 to TRBJ1-1; tentative D call: TRBD1 (6 bases). This CDR3 contains 14 residues. The V end was cut by 2 bases, the J end by 3 bases, with 10 bases between. Per germline, CDR1 MNHNY and CDR2 SVGAGI (reference sequence). As DNA, the CDR3 is TGTGCCAGCAGTTACAACAGGGACTACACTGAAGCTTTCTTT. This sequence encodes CASSYNRDYTEAFF.

This clonotype was found many times. The chain has TRBV5-1 and TRBJ2-3; the D gene could be TRBD1 or TRBD2 (5 bases each). This CDR3 is built from 14 residues. V was shortened by 1 base and J by 3 bases, with 9 bases between the two germline ends. CDR1 is SGHRS, CDR2 YFSETQ, per germline. CDR3: CASSLRDPTDTQYF. In DNA form, the CDR3 reads TGCGCCAGCAGCTTGCGGGACCCGACAGATACGCAGTATTTT.

This clonotype was found many times. V gene TRBV4-3 combines with J gene TRBJ2-7; 7 nucleotides line up with TRBD1. V lost 0 bases to trimming and J lost 3 bases; unmatched junction nucleotides: 11. The CDR3 totals 17 residues. Germline V lookup: CDR1 LGHNA, CDR2 YSLEER. The DNA of the CDR3 is TGCGCCAGCAGCCAAGATTGGACCCGGGACAGCTACTACGAGCAGTACTTC. Translated, it gives CASSQDWTRDSYYEQYF.

This clonotype has a count of ten or more. The chain has TRBV18 and TRBJ1-4; D is ambiguous. The CDR3 covers 15 residues. Germline values: CDR1 KGHSH, CDR2 LQKENI. V was cut by 2 bases and J by 11 bases, with 18 bases left in between. The CDR3 spells CASSPLGQVRGKLFF. The CDR3 DNA follows: TGTGCCAGCTCACCATTGGGCCAGGTACGAGGGAAACTGTTTTTT.

The sample holds many counts of this clonotype. The V and J genes are TRBV9 and TRBJ2-3; 8 nucleotides align to TRBD2. After removal of 4 bases from V and 2 bases from J, the junction contained 12 bases not matched to a gene. Looked up from germline, CDR1 is SGDLS and CDR2 is YYNGEE. The CDR3 is 17 residues long. CDR3 DNA sequence: TGTGCCAGCAGCTCAGGGACGGGGGGGCTCCTCACAGATACGCAGTATTTT. As protein: CASSSGTGGLLTDTQYF. Full variable domain (missing parts from reference TRBV9 and TRBJ2-3): DSGVTQTPKHLITATGQRVTLRCSPRSGDLSVYWYQQSLDQGLQFLIQYYNGEERAKGNILERFSAQQFPDLHSELNLSSLELGDSALYFCASSSGTGGLLTDTQYFGPGTRLTVL.

This sequence joins TRBV18 and TRBJ2-3; tentative D call: TRBD1 (5 bases). CDR1 is KGHSH, CDR2 LQKENI, per germline. Trimming stripped 6 bases from V and 6 bases from J, with 13 bases between. The CDR3 runs 13 residues. CDR3 DNA sequence: TGTGCCAGCTCGACGGACCCAGGGGATACGCAGTATTTT. Amino acid sequence: CASSTDPGDTQYF.

In this sample, this clonotype turned up many times. The chain is built from TRBV7-2 and TRBJ2-5, with D perhaps matching TRBD1 (6 bases). This CDR3 region has 14 residues. V was shortened by 6 bases and J by 7 bases, with 18 bases between the two germline ends. In germline, CDR1 is SGHTA, CDR2 FQGNSA. The CDR3 DNA is TGTGCCAGCAGTTATACAGTGGGGGCGGGGACCCAGTACTTC. Residues: CASSYTVGAGTQYF. The variable domain in full, with the rest retrieved from reference TRBV7-2 and TRBJ2-5, is GAGVSQSPSNKVTEKGKDVELRCDPISGHTALYWYRQSLGQGLEFLIYFQGNSAPDKSGLPSDRFSAERTGGSVSTLTIQRTQQEDSAVYLCASSYTVGAGTQYFGPGTRLLVL.

The gene calls are TRBV18 and TRBJ1-4, with TRBD1 matching 7 bases. Unmatched junction bases numbered 5, after V lost 3 bases and J lost 7 bases. The CDR3 totals 14 residues. Germline CDR1 and CDR2: KGHSH and LQKENI. As DNA, the CDR3 is TGTGCCAGCTCACCGGACAGGCTCATTGAAAAACTGTTTTTT. Translation gives CASSPDRLIEKLFF.

This clonotype was seen repeatedly, ten times or more. The V gene is TRBV18, the J gene TRBJ1-1; D unresolved. V was clipped by 0 bases and J by 3 bases, with 8 bases between them. The CDR3 sequence is 14 residues long. From germline, CDR1 is KGHSH and CDR2 LQKENI. The CDR3 coding sequence is TGTGCCAGCTCACCACCCACGTCCGACACTGAAGCTTTCTTT. This encodes CASSPPTSDTEAFF.

This clonotype was counted at least ten times. The V and J genes are TRBV5-1 and TRBJ2-1; 10 nucleotides align to TRBD2. This CDR3 spans 15 amino acids. Germline CDR1 and CDR2: SGHRS and YFSETQ. V shed 2 bases, J shed 6 bases, and the junction held 5 bases outside the gene matches. CDR3 DNA sequence: TGCGCCAGCAGCTTTAGCGGGGGGTATTCCAATGAGCAGTTCTTC. This sequence encodes CASSFSGGYSNEQFF. The whole variable domain, filled in from reference TRBV5-1 and TRBJ2-1, reads KAGVTQTPRYLIKTRGQQVTLSCSPISGHRSVSWYQQTPGQGLQFLFEYFSETQRNKGNFPGRFSGRQFSNSRSEMNVSTLELGDSALYLCASSFSGGYSNEQFFGPGTRLTVL.

This clonotype was seen at least ten times. The rearrangement links TRBV12-3 or TRBV12-4 to TRBJ2-1; 8 bases match TRBD2. This CDR3 is built from 15 residues. The J segment lost 6 bases and the V segment lost 1 base, leaving 5 bases of the junction unmatched. The CDR3 region has the DNA TGTGCCAGCAGTTTAGGAGGACTAGCTATCAATGAGCAGTTCTTC. It specifies CASSLGGLAINEQFF.